Presented here are 7 T cell receptor beta chains from one specimen sequenced in a study of shared clonotypes between healthy human individuals (dated by TCRdb to about 2020). Library preparation used the immunoSEQ multiplex PCR assay. Held by TCRdb, this immuneACCESS table contains in-frame sequences only and omits some clones. Under half of the omission traces to an unresolved V gene where checked; the cause of the rest is unknown. The sample table records about 1.1 million clones; around 82% of these occur just once. The ten largest clonotypes hold roughly 0.55% of the sample. The sequencing input was memory CD4+ T cells from PBMCs. Explained via the paper, the cell subset or site label denotes: CD45RA-negative fraction. The receptors come from a man aged 18 to 30 in good health. Some clones in this sample may be carry-over from other donors' samples.

This chain links TRBV7-2 with TRBJ1-3; D is unclear. Deletions cut 1 base from V and 0 bases from J, with 4 bases between. Germline CDR1 is SGHTA and CDR2 is FQGNSA. The CDR3 has 14 amino acids. In DNA form, the CDR3 reads TGTGCCAGCAGCTTAGTTCTCTCTGGAAACACCATATATTTT. Its translation is CASSLVLSGNTIYF.

V is TRBV19 and J is TRBJ2-2, with a weak D call TRBD2 (5 bases). Per germline, CDR1 LNHDA and CDR2 SQIVND (reference sequence). The CDR3 consists of 15 residues. Trimming pared 2 bases from V and 7 bases from J, leaving 14 bases between. DNA of the CDR3: TGTGCCAGTAGTATACCGGGATTGGTGTTCGGGGAGCTGTTTTTT. Protein product: CASSIPGLVFGELFF.

A single count supports this clone. The chain links TRBV2 to TRBJ2-7; tentative D call: TRBD2 (7 bases). CDR1 and CDR2 from the germline V gene are SNHLY and FYNNEI. CDR3 length equals 12 residues. With 11 bases removed from V and 6 bases from J, the gap between germline ends came to 17 bases. The CDR3 protein is CAGGGGVAEQYF. The CDR3 DNA reads TGTGCCGGGGGGGGCGGAGTGGCCGAGCAGTACTTC.

This clone showed up just once. The genes are TRBV7-3 and TRBJ2-3; D not certain. Germline lookup yields CDR1 SGHTA and CDR2 FQGTGA. The CDR3 runs to 15 residues. V gave up 4 bases and J gave up 1 base, with 12 bases separating them. The CDR3 loop reads CASSSGNGRTDTQYF. CDR3 in DNA: TGTGCCAGCAGCTCCGGCAACGGACGCACAGATACGCAGTATTTT.

This chain connects TRBV30 to TRBJ2-3; 12 nucleotides align to TRBD2. Germline CDR1 and CDR2: GTSNPN and SVGIG (reference sequence). The CDR3 length is 17 residues. The V gene end was trimmed by 4 bases and the J gene end by 4 bases; junction bases not matched to a gene: 12. The DNA for the CDR3 is TGTGCCTGGAATCCTACTAGCGGGAGGTTGGGTGCAGATACGCAGTATTTT. It specifies CAWNPTSGRLGADTQYF.

The CDR3 DNA reads as TGTGCCAGCAGCTTGGGGGTAGCGGGAGATTCCCAAGAGACCCAGTACTTC. Translation gives CASSLGVAGDSQETQYF. The chain recombines TRBV5-4 with TRBJ2-5; 9 nucleotides agree with TRBD2. Germline V gives CDR1 SGHNT, CDR2 YYREEE (reference sequence). Unmatched junction bases numbered 7, after V lost 0 bases and J lost 1 base. The CDR3 contains 17 residues.

The chain combines TRBV4-1 with TRBJ1-4; D uncertain. Germline V CDR1 and CDR2: MGHRA, YSYEKL. This CDR3 contains 12 residues. Trimming stripped 1 base from V and 7 bases from J, with 4 bases between. The CDR3 bases are TGCGCCAGCAGCCAAGGGGTTGAAAAACTGTTTTTT. It is translated as CASSQGVEKLFF.